These 27 T cell receptor beta chains were sequenced from one sample in a study of T-cell reconstitution after alpha-beta-depleted transplantation in children. Researchers prepared the TCRbeta library using unique molecular identifiers, the study reports. TCRdb independently ran MiXCR on the PCR reads; one entry per CDR3 protein. Of approximately 250,000 distinct CDR3 sequences listed, 7.5% to 10% are singletons. Sequencing was performed on PBMCs from the stem cell graft donor, taken from the stem cell graft. These receptors were taken from a human donor who donated a stem cell graft to a child with SCID.

This clonotype came up many times. The gene calls are TRBV19 and TRBJ2-7, with 7 bases identical to TRBD2. The V and J ends lost 3 bases and 4 bases, in that order; junction bases with no gene match: 9. This CDR3 has 15 amino acids. Germline CDR1 LNHDA, CDR2 SQIVND (reference sequence). CDR3 coding DNA: TGTGCCAGTAGTATGGAATCCGGGACTACTTACGAGCAGTACTTC. Translating gives CASSMESGTTYEQYF.

This clonotype was recorded at least ten times. This rearrangement joins TRBV20-1 to TRBJ1-2; 8 bases line up with TRBD1. The CDR3 has 16 amino acids. Germline V lookup: CDR1 DFQATT, CDR2 SNEGSKA (reference sequence). With V trimmed by 0 bases and J by 7 bases, 13 bases remained unmatched. The CDR3, as DNA: TGCAGTGCTAGAGAAGTGGGCTTGACAGGGGCGGGTGGCTACACCTTC. It specifies CSAREVGLTGAGGYTF.

This clonotype appeared many times. This rearrangement joins TRBV4-1 to TRBJ2-1; 10 bases match TRBD2. V gave up 1 base and J gave up 6 bases; unmatched junction bases: 3. The CDR3 is made up of 15 amino acids. Germline V gene sequence: CDR1 MGHRA, CDR2 YSYEKL. CDR3 region: CASSQGLAGINEQFF. The CDR3 nucleotides read TGCGCCAGCAGCCAAGGACTAGCGGGTATCAATGAGCAGTTCTTC.

This clonotype was counted many times. The V and J genes are TRBV14 and TRBJ2-1, with TRBD2 identical over 7 bases. The CDR3 spans 16 residues. The V gene end was trimmed by 0 bases and the J gene end by 1 base; junction bases not matched to a gene: 3. Germline V gives CDR1 SGHDN, CDR2 FVKESK. CDR3 DNA: TGTGCCAGCAGCCAAGATACCGGGGGGTCCTACAATGAGCAGTTCTTC. Translating gives CASSQDTGGSYNEQFF.

This clonotype was recorded at least ten times. The rearrangement uses TRBV6-5 and TRBJ1-2, with D tentatively TRBD1 (5 bases). CDR1 is MNHEY and CDR2 is SVGAGI in the germline V gene. Trimming left V 0 bases short and J 4 bases short, with 12 bases between. The CDR3 consists of 15 residues. The CDR3, as DNA: TGTGCCAGCAGTTACTCAGTCGGGACGGCCTATGGCTACACCTTC. Translation gives CASSYSVGTAYGYTF.

This clonotype was detected ten times or more. The V and J genes are TRBV28 and TRBJ2-7; no definite D call. The length of the CDR3 is 11 residues. V lost 6 bases, J lost 4 bases, and 7 bases lay in between. The germline V gene has CDR1 MDHEN and CDR2 SYDVKM. In nucleotides, the CDR3 is TGTGCCAGCAGGGAATCGTACGAGCAGTACTTC. Its protein is CASRESYEQYF.

There are many counts of this clonotype. The V and J genes are TRBV20-1 and TRBJ2-3; 13 nucleotides align to TRBD2. The germline V gene has CDR1 DFQATT and CDR2 SNEGSKA (reference sequence). This CDR3 has 15 amino acids. The junction had 4 bases not matched to a gene; V was cut back by 4 bases and J by 3 bases. The CDR3 sequence: CSAIRTSGGTDTQYF. In DNA form, the CDR3 reads TGCAGTGCTATCCGGACTAGCGGGGGTACAGATACGCAGTATTTT.

The J gene is TRBJ2-2, the V gene TRBV14, with D perhaps TRBD2 (5 bases). Germline V gene data show CDR1 as SGHDN and CDR2 as FVKESK. The CDR3 is 18 amino acids. Deletions cut 3 bases from V and 3 bases from J, with 20 bases between. CDR3 sequence reads: CASSQVVLRTRDTGELFF. CDR3 nucleotide sequence: TGTGCCAGCAGCCAGGTGGTCCTGAGGACTCGAGACACCGGGGAGCTGTTTTTT.

J is TRBJ2-1 and V is TRBV7-6; no clear D gene. Trimming took off 4 bases at V and 5 bases at J, with 18 bases between the two ends. The germline V gene has CDR1 SGHVS and CDR2 FNYEAQ. The CDR3 contains 16 residues. In DNA form, the CDR3 reads TGTGCCAGCAGCTCCCAGGCAGGCCCCCAACACAATGAGCAGTTCTTC. This encodes CASSSQAGPQHNEQFF.

This clonotype was seen ten or more times. J is TRBJ1-3 and V is TRBV5-1, with 7 bases identical to TRBD1. Trimming at V came to 4 bases and at J to 4 bases, leaving 5 bases not matched to a gene. The CDR3 consists of 14 residues. The germline gives CDR1 SGHRS, CDR2 YFSETQ. This CDR3 is CASSPTGSGNTIYF. The CDR3 DNA reads as TGCGCCAGCAGCCCGACAGGGAGCGGAAACACCATATATTTT.

This clonotype was observed many times. The chain recombines TRBV14 with TRBJ2-7, with TRBD1 matching over 8 bases. The CDR3 sequence is 14 residues long. CDR1 and CDR2 from the germline V gene are SGHDN and FVKESK. V lost 4 bases, J lost 6 bases, and 8 bases stayed unmatched. CDR3 region: CASSPWTGIGEQYF. The CDR3 DNA is TGTGCCAGCAGCCCCTGGACAGGGATAGGCGAGCAGTACTTC.

As regards this clonotype: This could be a read error, since a much larger clone is one nucleotide away. This chain uses TRBV28 with TRBJ2-5, with 8 positions matching TRBD1. The CDR3 covers 13 residues. V was pared by 4 bases and J by 8 bases, with 6 bases of the junction left unmatched. Germline V CDR1 and CDR2: MDHEN, SYDVKM. CDR3 amino acids: CASSSGQGDTQYF. The CDR3, as DNA: TGTGCCAGCAGTTCCGGACAGGGAGACACCCAGTACTTC.

This clonotype was seen repeatedly, ten times or more. V and J are TRBV9 and TRBJ2-2, with TRBD2 identical over 9 bases. With V trimmed by 4 bases and J by 6 bases, 13 bases remained unmatched. This CDR3 region has 17 residues. Germline V gene data show CDR1 as SGDLS and CDR2 as YYNGEE. CDR3 nucleotide sequence: TGTGCCAGCAGCCCACCTCCGGGACTAGCTAGGCCCGGGGAGCTGTTTTTT. Translation gives CASSPPPGLARPGELFF. The full variable domain, completed using reference TRBV9 and TRBJ2-2, is DSGVTQTPKHLITATGQRVTLRCSPRSGDLSVYWYQQSLDQGLQFLIQYYNGEERAKGNILERFSAQQFPDLHSELNLSSLELGDSALYFCASSPPPGLARPGELFFGEGSRLTVL.

The genes are TRBV28 and TRBJ2-7; the D call may be TRBD1 or TRBD2 (7 bases each). V shed 6 bases and J shed 1 base, with 16 bases lying between them. CDR3 length: 15 residues. CDR1 and CDR2 (germline): MDHEN, SYDVKM. The CDR3 DNA reads as TGTGCCAGCAGCTTGGGAGGGGGCGCATCCTACGAGCAGTACTTC. This sequence encodes CASSLGGGASYEQYF.

The sample holds many counts of this clonotype. The gene calls are TRBV11-2 and TRBJ1-2; D unresolved. This CDR3 spans 14 amino acids. The V and J ends lost 6 bases and 4 bases respectively, with 15 bases between them. The V gene's germline CDR1 is SGHAT and CDR2 FQNNGV. CDR3: CASSSARAPYGYTF. DNA for the CDR3: TGTGCCAGCAGTTCGGCCCGGGCTCCCTATGGCTACACCTTC. Filled out from reference TRBV11-2 and TRBJ1-2, the complete variable domain reads EAGVAQSPRYKIIEKRQSVAFWCNPISGHATLYWYQQILGQGPKLLIQFQNNGVVDDSQLPKDRFSAERLKGVDSTLKIQPAKLEDSAVYLCASSSARAPYGYTFGSGTRLTVV.

This clonotype was seen at least ten times. The rearrangement links TRBV5-1 to TRBJ2-3; unclear D gene. Looked up from germline, CDR1 is SGHRS and CDR2 is YFSETQ. The CDR3 sequence is 15 residues long. Trimming stripped 0 bases from V and 6 bases from J, with 14 bases between. CDR3 in DNA: TGCGCCAGCAGCTTGGGGGCAGTAGTCAGCGATACGCAGTATTTT. Its protein product is CASSLGAVVSDTQYF. Filled out from reference TRBV5-1 and TRBJ2-3, the complete variable domain reads KAGVTQTPRYLIKTRGQQVTLSCSPISGHRSVSWYQQTPGQGLQFLFEYFSETQRNKGNFPGRFSGRQFSNSRSEMNVSTLELGDSALYLCASSLGAVVSDTQYFGPGTRLTVL.

This clonotype was detected many times. This rearrangement joins TRBV12-3 or TRBV12-4 to TRBJ2-5; no clear D gene. The CDR3 is 13 amino acids. V was pared by 6 bases and J by 6 bases, with 14 bases between. The CDR3 region has the DNA TGTGCCAGCAGCTCCCCGAGTAGAAAGACCCAGTACTTC. Protein: CASSSPSRKTQYF.

The sample holds many counts of this clonotype. V is TRBV5-1 and J is TRBJ2-3; D not resolved. The CDR3 runs 13 residues. Per germline, CDR1 SGHRS and CDR2 YFSETQ. V shed 7 bases and J shed 2 bases, with 11 bases lying between them. CDR3 bases: TGCGCCAGCGGCCCTTCCCCCACAGATACGCAGTATTTT. Translation gives CASGPSPTDTQYF.

This clonotype was detected only a few times. The V gene is TRBV6-4, the J gene TRBJ1-5, with 7 bases aligning to TRBD1. Losses at the gene ends were 0 bases for V and 6 bases for J; bases not matched to a gene: 14. The CDR3 totals 18 residues. Germline CDR1 MRHNA, CDR2 SNTAGT. The CDR3 region has the DNA TGTGCCAGCAGTGACTCACGTCTCTGGCAGGGGGTAGGTCAGCCCCAGCATTTT. It translates to CASSDSRLWQGVGQPQHF.

This clonotype came up many times. V usage is TRBV12-3 or TRBV12-4 and J usage is TRBJ2-2, with unresolved D. The CDR3 runs to 15 residues. The V end was cut by 3 bases, the J end by 0 bases, with 8 bases between. Here the CDR3 DNA reads TGTGCCAGCAGTTTTTCTCCTGCGAACACCGGGGAGCTGTTTTTT. Encoded protein: CASSFSPANTGELFF.

The table lists this clonotype with many counts. CDR3 region: CASSLATDPGTGGKYEQFF. The CDR3 region has the DNA TGCGCCAGCAGCTTGGCAACTGACCCCGGGACAGGGGGCAAGTATGAGCAGTTCTTC. This chain uses TRBV5-1 with TRBJ2-1; the match to TRBD1 covers 12 bases. J was trimmed by 8 bases and V by 0 bases; bases with no gene match: 15. Germline CDR1 SGHRS, CDR2 YFSETQ. The CDR3 contains 19 residues.

This clonotype has a count of ten or more. The chain couples TRBV12-3 or TRBV12-4 to TRBJ2-5, with D possibly being TRBD1 (8 bases). Deletions cut 5 bases from V and 3 bases from J, with 16 bases between. The CDR3 extends over 15 amino acids. In DNA, the CDR3 is TGTGCCAGCAGTCAACAGGGGGGGTCCAAAGAGACCCAGTACTTC. It is translated as CASSQQGGSKETQYF.

This clonotype was counted ten times or more. The chain carries TRBV6-1 and TRBJ1-1, with a tentative D call TRBD1 (6 bases). The CDR3 is made up of 16 amino acids. Trimming pared 4 bases from V and 2 bases from J, leaving 17 bases between. Germline CDR1 reads MNHNS; CDR2 reads SASEGT. The CDR3: CASSAQTGSINTEAFF. The DNA for the CDR3 is TGTGCCAGCAGTGCCCAGACAGGTTCCATAAACACTGAAGCTTTCTTT.

The chain uses TRBV7-8 and TRBJ2-5; tentative D call: TRBD1 (5 bases). Trimming took 2 bases from V and 5 from J, leaving 18 bases between them. The CDR3 length is 16 residues. Germline-derived CDR1 and CDR2 are SGHVS and FQNEAQ. The CDR3 DNA sequence: TGTGCCAGCAGCTTAAAGCAGACAGTGGATGGGGAGACCCAGTACTTC. This encodes CASSLKQTVDGETQYF.

At least ten counts were recorded for this clonotype. The genes are TRBV7-8 and TRBJ2-7, with TRBD1 matching 8 bases. V gave up 5 bases and J gave up 0 bases; unmatched junction bases: 12. This CDR3 has 17 amino acids. Per the germline V gene, CDR1 is SGHVS and CDR2 is FQNEAQ. CDR3 region: CASSRMIPGGSSYEQYF. The CDR3 DNA reads TGTGCCAGCAGCCGTATGATTCCAGGGGGCAGCTCCTACGAGCAGTACTTC.

The chain joins TRBV7-2 to TRBJ2-2; 9 bases agree with TRBD1. V shed 6 bases and J 5 bases; nucleotides not matched to a gene: 7. CDR1 is SGHTA, CDR2 FQGNSA, per germline. The CDR3 has 15 residues. CDR3 residues: CASSSSGQGTGELFF. The CDR3 nucleotides are TGTGCCAGCAGTTCCTCGGGACAGGGAACCGGGGAGCTGTTTTTT.

The V gene is TRBV7-2, the J gene TRBJ2-1, with D perhaps TRBD1 or TRBD2 (7 bases each). Germline CDR1 and CDR2: SGHTA and FQGNSA. Trimming cost V 11 bases and J 6 bases, with 14 bases left between them. The CDR3 is 12 amino acids. The DNA of the CDR3 is TGTGCCCAGGGGGGGGGTCCCAATGAGCAGTTCTTC. Translated, it gives CAQGGGPNEQFF. Filled out from reference TRBV7-2 and TRBJ2-1, the complete variable domain reads GAGVSQSPSNKVTEKGKDVELRCDPISGHTALYWYRQSLGQGLEFLIYFQGNSAPDKSGLPSDRFSAERTGGSVSTLTIQRTQQEDSAVYLCAQGGGPNEQFFGPGTRLTVL.